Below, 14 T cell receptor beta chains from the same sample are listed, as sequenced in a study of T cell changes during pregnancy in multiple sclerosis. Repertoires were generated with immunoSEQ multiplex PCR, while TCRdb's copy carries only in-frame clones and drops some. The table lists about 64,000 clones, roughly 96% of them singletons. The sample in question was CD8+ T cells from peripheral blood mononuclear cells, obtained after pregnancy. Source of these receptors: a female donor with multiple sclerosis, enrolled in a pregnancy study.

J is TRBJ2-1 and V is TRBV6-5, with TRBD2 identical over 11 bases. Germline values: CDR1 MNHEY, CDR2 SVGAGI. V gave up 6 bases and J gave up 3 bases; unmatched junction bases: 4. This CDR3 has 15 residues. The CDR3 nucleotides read TGTGCCAGCAGCCCACTAGCGGGGGACTACAATGAGCAGTTCTTC. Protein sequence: CASSPLAGDYNEQFF.

CDR3 nucleotide sequence: TGTGCCAGCAGCGGACAGGGTGGGTACGAGCAGTACTTC. Its translation is CASSGQGGYEQYF. The chain carries TRBV27 and TRBJ2-7; 8 nucleotides align to TRBD1. V was clipped by 6 bases and J by 4 bases; unmatched bases: 5. CDR3 length: 13 residues. The germline gives CDR1 MNHEY, CDR2 SMNVEV (reference sequence).

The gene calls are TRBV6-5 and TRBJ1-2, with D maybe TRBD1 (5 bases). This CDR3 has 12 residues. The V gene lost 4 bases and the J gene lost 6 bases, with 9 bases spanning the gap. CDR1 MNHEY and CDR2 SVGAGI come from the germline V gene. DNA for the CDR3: TGTGCCAGCAGTTTCCAGGGTGATGGCTACACCTTC. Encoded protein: CASSFQGDGYTF.

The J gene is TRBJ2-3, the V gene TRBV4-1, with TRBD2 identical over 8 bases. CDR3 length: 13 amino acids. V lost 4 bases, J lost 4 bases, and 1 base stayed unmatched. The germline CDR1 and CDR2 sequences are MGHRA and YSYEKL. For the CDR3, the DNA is TGCGCCAGCAGCCCCGGGGGGGCAGATACGCAGTATTTT. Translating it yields CASSPGGADTQYF.

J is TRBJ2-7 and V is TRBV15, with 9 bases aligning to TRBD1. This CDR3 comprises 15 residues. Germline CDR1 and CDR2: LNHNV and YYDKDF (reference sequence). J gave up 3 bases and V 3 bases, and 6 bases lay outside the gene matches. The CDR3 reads CATSRGTGIRYEQYF. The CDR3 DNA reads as TGTGCCACCAGCAGGGGGACAGGGATACGCTACGAGCAGTACTTC.

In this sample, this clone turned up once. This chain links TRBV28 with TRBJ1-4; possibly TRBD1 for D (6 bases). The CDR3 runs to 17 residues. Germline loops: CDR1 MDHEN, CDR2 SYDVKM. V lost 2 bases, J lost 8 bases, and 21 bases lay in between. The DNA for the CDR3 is TGTGCCAGCAGTTTACGAAGTATGGTACAGGGAAGGGAAAAACTGTTTTTT. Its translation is CASSLRSMVQGREKLFF.

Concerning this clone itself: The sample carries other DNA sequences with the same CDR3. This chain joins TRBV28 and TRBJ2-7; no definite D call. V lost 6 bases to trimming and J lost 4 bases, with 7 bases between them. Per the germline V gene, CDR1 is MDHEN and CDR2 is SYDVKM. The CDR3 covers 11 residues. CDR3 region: CASSPAYEQYF. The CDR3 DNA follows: TGTGCCAGCAGCCCCGCGTACGAGCAGTACTTC. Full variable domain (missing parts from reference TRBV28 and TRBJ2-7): DVKVTQSSRYLVKRTGEKVFLECVQDMDHENMFWYRQDPGLGLRLIYFSYDVKMKEKGDIPEGYSVSREKKERFSLILESASTNQTSMYLCASSPAYEQYFGPGTRLTVT.

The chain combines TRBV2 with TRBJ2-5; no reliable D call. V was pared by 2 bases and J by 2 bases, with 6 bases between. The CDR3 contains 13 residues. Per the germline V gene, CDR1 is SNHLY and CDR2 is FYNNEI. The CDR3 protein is CASSEKQQETQYF. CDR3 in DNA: TGTGCCAGCAGTGAAAAACAACAAGAGACCCAGTACTTC.

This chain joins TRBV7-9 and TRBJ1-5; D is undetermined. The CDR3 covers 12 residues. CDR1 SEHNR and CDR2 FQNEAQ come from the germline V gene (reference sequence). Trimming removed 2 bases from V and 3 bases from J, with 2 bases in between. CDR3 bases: TGTGCCAGCAGCTTATACAATCAGCCCCAGCATTTT. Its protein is CASSLYNQPQHF.

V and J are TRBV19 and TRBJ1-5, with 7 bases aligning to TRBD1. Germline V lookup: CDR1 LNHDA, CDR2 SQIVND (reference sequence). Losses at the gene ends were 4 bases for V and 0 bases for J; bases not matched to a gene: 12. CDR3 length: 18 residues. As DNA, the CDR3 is TGTGCCAGTAGTACGACCGACAGGGCCGTTTATAGCAATCAGCCCCAGCATTTT. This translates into CASSTTDRAVYSNQPQHF.

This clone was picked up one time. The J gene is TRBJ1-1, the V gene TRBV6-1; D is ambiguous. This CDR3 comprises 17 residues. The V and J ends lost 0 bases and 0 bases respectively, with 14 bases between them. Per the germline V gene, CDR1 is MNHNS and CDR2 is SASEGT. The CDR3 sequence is CASSEALSAVLNTEAFF. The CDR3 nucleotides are TGTGCCAGCAGTGAAGCACTTAGCGCCGTTTTGAACACTGAAGCTTTCTTT.

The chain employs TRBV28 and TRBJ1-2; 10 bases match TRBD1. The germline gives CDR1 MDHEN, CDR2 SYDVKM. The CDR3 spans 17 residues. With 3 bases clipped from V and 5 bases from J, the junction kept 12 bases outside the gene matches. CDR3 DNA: TGTGCCAGCAGTTTTCGGGACAGGGGCAGGATTGTGTATGGCTACACCTTC. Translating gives CASSFRDRGRIVYGYTF.

The CDR3 DNA is TGTGCCAGCAGTGAAAAGGGACGGGAGGGCCTGGATACGCAGTATTTT. Translating gives CASSEKGREGLDTQYF. This chain uses TRBV6-1 with TRBJ2-3; 8 nucleotides match TRBD2. The germline gives CDR1 MNHNS, CDR2 SASEGT. The ends lost 2 bases at V and 6 bases at J; junction bases unmatched: 10. The CDR3 sequence is 16 residues long.

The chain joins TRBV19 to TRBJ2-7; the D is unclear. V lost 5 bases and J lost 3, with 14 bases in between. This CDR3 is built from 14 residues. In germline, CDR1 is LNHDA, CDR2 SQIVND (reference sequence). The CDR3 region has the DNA TGTGCCAGTAGTCCCCGACTGATAGGCTACGAGCAGTACTTC. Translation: CASSPRLIGYEQYF.